This T cell receptor (beta chain) was identified in a study of cytomegalovirus exposure and HLA in healthy donors. Study information: Researchers found that roughly 80% of almost 400 genotyped donors fell within the Caucasian-associated ancestry cluster.

The CDR3 runs 12 residues. The V end was cut by 1 base, the J end by 10 bases, with 7 bases between. Germline V gene lookup returns CDR1 MNHNY and CDR2 SVGAGI (reference sequence). Broader study findings: Reportedly, TCR beta sequences accurately predicted HLA-A and HLA-B alleles in most subjects.

As for this clone: Its target is unknown.

It was with 60 Vbeta and 13 Jbeta primers that the PCR ran. Method: immunoSEQ multiplex PCR; TCRdb's copy keeps in-frame clones and lacks some. This sample has about 270,000 clones, with under 80% found just once. The chain has TRBV6-6 and TRBJ1-4, with TRBD1 as a possible D gene (5 bases). Sequencing was carried out using PBMCs. The sequence was obtained from a female donor in good health and CMV-seronegative. DNA of the CDR3: TGTGCCAGCAGTTACTTCGGGGGAAAACTGTTTTTT. As protein: CASSYFGGKLFF.